The rows below give T cell receptor beta chains drawn from one sample of a study of shared clonotypes between healthy human individuals. Sequenced by immunoSEQ multiplex PCR; TCRdb stores in-frame clones only, minus some. The sample records 190,000 or so clones, about 66% being singletons. Sequenced material: memory CD4+ T cells sorted from blood. The origin of the receptors is a man aged 25 to 45 in good health. The CDR3 runs from the conserved cysteine through the conserved F or W. D genes are given only for firm matches.

TRBV28	TRBJ2-5	NA	CASSKETQYF
TRBV11-2	TRBJ2-5	NA	CASSLDAGWETQYF
TRBV7-9	TRBJ1-2	NA	CASSLGGRYGYTF
TRBV28	TRBJ1-1	NA	CASSETIMNTEAFF
TRBV5-4	TRBJ2-7	NA	CASSRTGAASYEQYF
TRBV7-2	TRBJ2-1	TRBD2	CASLLTSSGYNEQFF
TRBV2	TRBJ2-7	TRBD1	CASSEQRTGSYEQYF
TRBV28	TRBJ1-5	NA	CASVRGGSDQPQHF
TRBV7-9	TRBJ2-5	NA	CASNIQGGIGTQYF
TRBV28	TRBJ2-7	NA	CASHSPGLVDEQYF
TRBV15	TRBJ2-7	NA	CATSRDSGLLYLEQYF
TRBV7-2	TRBJ2-7	NA	CASSFRGSSYEQYF
TRBV9	TRBJ2-1	NA	CASSVVENNEQFF
TRBV21-1	TRBJ1-1	NA	CASPKGGGRTEAFF
TRBV7-2	TRBJ2-5	NA	CASSLVRGETQYF
TRBV29-1	TRBJ1-2	NA	CSSGGTREGANYGYTF
TRBV28	TRBJ2-3	NA	CASKTRNPDTQYF
TRBV7-4	TRBJ2-3	NA	CASSLDGTDTQYF
TRBV10-3	TRBJ2-3	TRBD2	CAISLAGAPTDTQYF
TRBV4-3	TRBJ2-1	TRBD2	CASSQGDSREETNEQFF
TRBV6-1	TRBJ2-7	TRBD2	CASSEPGLAGGYEQYF
TRBV10-3	TRBJ1-1	NA	CAISEPNTLKAFF
TRBV5-1	TRBJ2-1	NA	CASSLGQVGYNEQFF
TRBV15	TRBJ1-2	TRBD1	CATSARQGSYGYTF
TRBV27	TRBJ2-7	NA	CASSLSGRGTSYEQYF
TRBV5-5	TRBJ2-7	NA	CASSSRPYEQYF
TRBV18	TRBJ2-5	NA	CASSPPEGYETQYF
TRBV19	TRBJ2-2	NA	CASQTRSTGELFF
TRBV7-4	TRBJ2-7	TRBD2	CASSLEASRPGLAGVQYF
TRBV10-3	TRBJ1-5	NA	CAIRTLRGYNQPQHF
TRBV28	TRBJ1-3	NA	CASSLLTGGLSSGNTIYF
TRBV11-2	TRBJ2-4	TRBD2	CASSERTSQGNIQYF
TRBV11-2	TRBJ1-3	NA	CASSPPSSGNTIYF
TRBV9	TRBJ1-2	NA	CASSVGGIVGYGYTF
TRBV25-1	TRBJ2-4	NA	CASSEPGRVGDKNIQYF
TRBV5-1	TRBJ2-2	NA	CASSLAGTANTGELFF
TRBV2	TRBJ1-2	NA	CASSVQRDVGYTF
TRBV19	TRBJ1-5	NA	CASSMGQVLFQPQHF
TRBV4-2	TRBJ2-1	TRBD2	CASSQGAGGPYNEQFF
TRBV9	TRBJ2-5	TRBD2	CASSVGPYYGTSKGGKETQYF
TRBV7-9	TRBJ2-1	TRBD2	CASSLVSSGSMNEQFF
TRBV6-6	TRBJ2-4	TRBD1	CASSYTIRDRGGF
TRBV25-1	TRBJ2-1	TRBD2	CASIGPGGNEQFF
TRBV6-1	TRBJ2-1	NA	CASSGGTLSYNEQFF
TRBV30	TRBJ2-2	NA	CAWSAPWGSNTGELFF